These 31 T cell receptor beta chains originate from one sample sequenced in a study of graft-versus-host responses after intestinal transplantation. These receptors' targets are unknown. Produced via immunoSEQ multiplex PCR; TCRdb's table is partial and in-frame only. The table records around 88,000 clones, over 80% of them present only once. The sequences come from unstimulated CD8+ T cells sorted from spleen or lymph node cells, collected before intestinal transplant. The receptors derive from a human donor who received an intestinal transplant.

The V call is TRBV5-6, the J call TRBJ2-5; possible D gene TRBD1, 5 bases. The CDR3 is 14 amino acids. Germline V lookup: CDR1 SGHDT, CDR2 YYEEEE. The V end lost 3 bases, the J end lost 0 bases, and 9 bases lay between the germline ends. CDR3 DNA sequence: TGTGCCAGCAGCTCCTCAGGGTACCAAGAGACCCAGTACTTC. Its protein is CASSSSGYQETQYF.

The rearrangement joins TRBV19 to TRBJ1-3; unclear D gene. The CDR3 runs 13 residues. Germline lookup yields CDR1 LNHDA and CDR2 SQIVND (reference sequence). Trimming shortened V by 5 bases and J by 4 bases, and 9 bases separated the two germline ends. CDR3 amino acids: CASSPVLGNTIYF. The CDR3 DNA sequence: TGTGCCAGTAGTCCGGTTCTAGGAAACACCATATATTTT.

This chain links TRBV27 with TRBJ2-7; D call uncertain. CDR3 length: 13 residues. With 1 base removed from V and 0 bases from J, the gap between germline ends came to 4 bases. Germline CDR1 MNHEY, CDR2 SMNVEV (reference sequence). The CDR3 protein is CASSLYSSYEQYF. DNA of the CDR3: TGTGCCAGCAGTTTATACAGCTCCTACGAGCAGTACTTC.

This clone has only a few counts. The V and J genes are TRBV21-1 and TRBJ2-6; the table names TRBD1, a call not compared with the DNA. TRBV21-1 is shown as a pseudogene. The CDR3 is 18 amino acids. This CDR3 is CASSKGDSPISGANVLTF. The CDR3 DNA sequence: TGTGCCAGCAGCAAAGGGGACAGCCCCATCTCTGGGGCCAACGTCCTGACTTTC.

Here the CDR3 reads CASWTGLPSYNEQFF. The CDR3, as DNA: TGTGCCAGCTGGACTGGACTCCCCTCCTACAATGAGCAGTTCTTC. V is TRBV27 and J is TRBJ2-1, with D tentatively TRBD2 (5 bases). Germline CDR1 MNHEY, CDR2 SMNVEV (reference sequence). V shed 8 bases and J shed 0 bases, with 14 bases lying between them. The CDR3 sequence is 15 residues long.

This clone was seen a handful of times. In DNA, the CDR3 is TGTGCCAGCAGTGACTCAGGGAGCACAGATACGCAGTATTTT. Amino acids: CASSDSGSTDTQYF. The chain combines TRBV6-4 with TRBJ2-3; D gene uncertain. CDR1 MRHNA and CDR2 SNTAGT come from the germline V gene. The germline V and J ends were trimmed by 0 bases and 0 bases, with 4 bases remaining between them. CDR3 length: 14 residues.

The chain links TRBV6-6 to TRBJ2-2, with D perhaps given as TRBD1 or TRBD2 (5 bases each). The CDR3 spans 13 residues. The V gene's germline CDR1 is MNHNY and CDR2 SVGAGI (reference sequence). With 2 bases removed from V and 6 bases from J, the gap between germline ends came to 7 bases. CDR3: CASSYRDAGELFF. CDR3 nucleotides: TGTGCCAGCAGTTACAGGGACGCCGGGGAGCTGTTTTTT.

The V gene is TRBV6-4, the J gene TRBJ2-7; D not certain. This CDR3 comprises 14 residues. Germline-derived CDR1 and CDR2 are MRHNA and SNTAGT. V was clipped by 2 bases and J by 1 base, with 9 bases between them. In nucleotides, the CDR3 is TGTGCCAGCAGTGACGGGTTAAATTCCTACGAGCAGTACTTC. Protein: CASSDGLNSYEQYF.

DNA of the CDR3: TGTGCCAGCAGCTTATTTCCGCACTACTATGGCTACACCTTC. Translating gives CASSLFPHYYGYTF. The rearrangement uses TRBV7-2 and TRBJ1-2; unclear D gene. Trimming stripped 2 bases from V and 3 bases from J, with 10 bases between. The CDR3 loop spans 14 amino acids. Germline CDR1 is SGHTA and CDR2 is FQGNSA.

V and J are TRBV12-5 and TRBJ1-1, with D possibly being TRBD1 (5 bases). The V end was cut by 3 bases, the J end by 2 bases, with 19 bases between. This CDR3 contains 17 residues. The germline V gene has CDR1 LGHNT and CDR2 FRNRAP. CDR3 nucleotides: TGTGCTAGTGGTTTTTCCAGTGAGGGTAGGGGAAACACTGAAGCTTTCTTT. It translates to CASGFSSEGRGNTEAFF.

This chain uses TRBV7-9 with TRBJ2-1, with 8 bases matching TRBD1. Germline-derived CDR1 and CDR2 are SEHNR and FQNEAQ (reference sequence). V lost 6 bases to trimming and J lost 5 bases; unmatched junction nucleotides: 6. This CDR3 is built from 14 residues. The CDR3, as DNA: TGTGCCAGCAGTCCGACGACAGGGGACAATGAGCAGTTCTTC. It yields the protein CASSPTTGDNEQFF.

The sample holds one count of this clone. The chain employs TRBV19 and TRBJ2-7, with TRBD1 matching 8 bases. There are 15 residues in the CDR3. V lost 3 bases, J lost 5 bases, and 9 bases stayed unmatched. Per the germline V gene, CDR1 is LNHDA and CDR2 is SQIVND (reference sequence). The chain's CDR3 is CASSIGQGMVHEQYF. The CDR3 DNA sequence: TGTGCCAGTAGTATCGGACAGGGCATGGTCCACGAGCAGTACTTC.

The gene calls are TRBV6-5 and TRBJ2-5; D unclear. This CDR3 has 14 amino acids. The V end lost 6 bases, the J end lost 1 base, and 12 bases lay between the germline ends. CDR1 and CDR2 (germline): MNHEY, SVGAGI. Here the CDR3 DNA reads TGTGCCAGCAGCACTTCCGGGTCCCAAGAGACCCAGTACTTC. Translation gives CASSTSGSQETQYF.

The genes are TRBV9 and TRBJ2-1; 11 bases line up with TRBD1. V was pared by 7 bases and J by 3 bases, with 6 bases of the junction left unmatched. This CDR3 is built from 15 residues. Germline lookup yields CDR1 SGDLS and CDR2 YYNGEE. The CDR3 protein is CASGTGTGGYNEQFF. In nucleotides, the CDR3 is TGTGCCAGCGGCACGGGGACAGGGGGCTACAATGAGCAGTTCTTC.

This clone was seen a few times. The chain joins TRBV4-2 to TRBJ2-7, with 9 nucleotides matching TRBD2. Losses at the gene ends were 0 bases for V and 2 bases for J; bases not matched to a gene: 14. Germline V CDR1 and CDR2: LGHNA, YNFKEQ. The CDR3 has 19 residues. The CDR3 DNA is TGTGCCAGCAGCCAAGAGCGGGAGGGCCCCTCACATCTGGCCTACGAGCAGTACTTC. Protein: CASSQEREGPSHLAYEQYF.

The chain couples TRBV6-1 to TRBJ2-3; 9 nucleotides align to TRBD2. Germline V CDR1 and CDR2: MNHNS, SASEGT. The ends lost 4 bases at V and 4 bases at J; junction bases unmatched: 6. The CDR3 runs 15 residues. CDR3 loop: CASSARGGGPDTQYF. CDR3 nucleotides: TGTGCCAGCAGTGCCCGCGGGGGGGGTCCAGATACGCAGTATTTT.

The rearrangement joins TRBV14 to TRBJ2-5, with D perhaps matching TRBD2 (7 bases). The germline gives CDR1 SGHDN, CDR2 FVKESK. This CDR3 spans 15 amino acids. Trimming pared 4 bases from V and 5 bases from J, leaving 17 bases between. The CDR3 sequence: CASSPIGGRGETQYF. The CDR3 nucleotides read TGTGCCAGCAGCCCTATCGGGGGGCGCGGGGAGACCCAGTACTTC. Full variable domain (remainder filled in from reference TRBV14 and TRBJ2-5): EAGVTQFPSHSVIEKGQTVTLRCDPISGHDNLYWYRRVMGKEIKFLLHFVKESKQDESGMPNNRFLAERTGGTYSTLKVQPAELEDSGVYFCASSPIGGRGETQYFGPGTRLLVL.

The V and J genes are TRBV4-1 and TRBJ2-7, with D maybe TRBD1 (6 bases). Germline V gives CDR1 MGHRA, CDR2 YSYEKL. V lost 0 bases and J lost 6, with 9 bases in between. The CDR3 has 13 amino acids. In DNA, the CDR3 is TGCGCCAGCAGCCAAGAGGCCAGGGGCGAGCAGTACTTC. It translates to CASSQEARGEQYF.

This chain joins TRBV19 and TRBJ2-5; 7 bases line up with TRBD2. Germline CDR1 LNHDA, CDR2 SQIVND (reference sequence). J was trimmed by 1 base and V by 6 bases; bases with no gene match: 14. This CDR3 has 17 amino acids. CDR3 region: CASSPDGLADIQETQYF. For the CDR3, the DNA is TGTGCCAGTAGCCCGGACGGCCTAGCGGACATCCAAGAGACCCAGTACTTC.

The chain recombines TRBV7-9 with TRBJ2-7, with D hard to call. Germline V gene data show CDR1 as SEHNR and CDR2 as FQNEAQ (reference sequence). V was pared by 7 bases and J by 3 bases, with 10 bases between. The CDR3 has 12 amino acids. The CDR3 DNA reads as TGTGCCAGCACCAGGAGCAGCTACGAGCAGTACTTC. Its protein product is CASTRSSYEQYF.

The genes are TRBV2 and TRBJ2-3; D is perhaps TRBD1 or TRBD2 (5 bases each). Trimming pared 10 bases from V and 2 bases from J, leaving 13 bases between. Germline V lookup: CDR1 SNHLY, CDR2 FYNNEI. This CDR3 is built from 13 residues. For the CDR3, the DNA is TGTGCCACATGGGACGGCTACACAGATACGCAGTATTTT. Amino acid sequence: CATWDGYTDTQYF.

This clone was seen only a few times. The sample has other DNA sequences that encode this CDR3 too. The chain uses TRBV5-1 and TRBJ2-5; D possibly matches TRBD1 or TRBD2 (5 bases each). The germline V and J ends were trimmed by 0 bases and 4 bases, with 10 bases remaining between them. This CDR3 region has 14 residues. The germline gives CDR1 SGHRS, CDR2 YFSETQ. CDR3 protein: CASSLGRGPETQYF. DNA for the CDR3: TGCGCCAGCAGCTTGGGTCGGGGCCCAGAGACCCAGTACTTC.

This chain links TRBV6-5 with TRBJ2-1, with 8 bases that match TRBD2. J was trimmed by 5 bases and V by 5 bases; bases with no gene match: 5. The CDR3 totals 14 residues. Germline V CDR1 and CDR2: MNHEY, SVGAGI. As DNA, the CDR3 is TGTGCCAGCAGTGAAACTAGCGGCCACAATGAGCAGTTCTTC. Translated: CASSETSGHNEQFF.

This clone was found a few times. J is TRBJ2-2 and V is TRBV27; a weak D match, TRBD2 (5 bases). The germline V gene encodes CDR1 MNHEY and CDR2 SMNVEV (reference sequence). Trimming removed 8 bases at V and 3 bases at J, with 13 bases between. This CDR3 comprises 14 residues. CDR3 sequence reads: CASLPDFDTGELFF. DNA of the CDR3: TGTGCCAGCTTGCCGGACTTTGACACCGGGGAGCTGTTTTTT.

This sequence joins TRBV28 and TRBJ2-1, with TRBD2 matching over 7 bases. Germline V gives CDR1 MDHEN, CDR2 SYDVKM. With 4 bases clipped from V and 1 base from J, the junction kept 1 base outside the gene matches. The CDR3 totals 14 residues. The CDR3, as DNA: TGTGCCAGCAGTTCTAGCGGATCCTACAATGAGCAGTTCTTC. Protein product: CASSSSGSYNEQFF.

The rearrangement uses TRBV6-5 and TRBJ2-7; TRBD2 matches 9 bases. In germline, CDR1 is MNHEY, CDR2 SVGAGI. V lost 4 bases to trimming and J lost 5 bases; unmatched junction nucleotides: 6. This CDR3 is 14 amino acids long. This chain's CDR3 is CASSSPASGNEQYF. The DNA of the CDR3 is TGTGCCAGCAGTTCCCCCGCTAGCGGGAACGAGCAGTACTTC.

The genes are TRBV4-2 and TRBJ1-2, with 8 bases matching TRBD1. V was pared by 3 bases and J by 7 bases, with 13 bases of the junction left unmatched. CDR1 and CDR2 (germline): LGHNA, YNFKEQ. The CDR3 contains 16 residues. The CDR3 loop is CASSHPTGASLSGYTF. In DNA, the CDR3 is TGTGCCAGCAGCCATCCGACAGGGGCCTCCCTATCTGGCTACACCTTC.

The chain joins TRBV6-5 to TRBJ2-5, with D possibly TRBD2 on 6 matching bases. Germline V CDR1 and CDR2: MNHEY, SVGAGI. V was clipped by 0 bases and J by 3 bases, with 8 bases between them. The CDR3 contains 14 residues. CDR3 sequence reads: CASSYSSGEETQYF. The DNA of the CDR3 is TGTGCCAGCAGTTACTCGTCGGGGGAAGAGACCCAGTACTTC.

The V and J genes are TRBV5-6 and TRBJ2-4; D not certain. CDR1 is SGHDT, CDR2 YYEEEE, per germline. The germline V and J ends were trimmed by 4 bases and 7 bases, with 15 bases remaining between them. The CDR3 runs to 14 residues. In DNA form, the CDR3 reads TGTGCCAGCAGCCCAGACCCCCGCAATAACATTCAGTACTTC. Its protein product is CASSPDPRNNIQYF.

This rearrangement joins TRBV7-9 to TRBJ2-7, with 8 bases aligning to TRBD1. Per germline, CDR1 SEHNR and CDR2 FQNEAQ (reference sequence). CDR3 length: 16 residues. Losses at the gene ends were 5 bases for V and 2 bases for J; bases not matched to a gene: 11. In DNA, the CDR3 is TGTGCCAGCAGCGACCGGGACAGGCTATTCACCTACGAGCAGTACTTC. As protein: CASSDRDRLFTYEQYF.

This chain links TRBV5-6 with TRBJ2-2; D ambiguous. V dropped 2 bases and J dropped 6 bases, with 2 bases sitting between them. This CDR3 region has 11 residues. Germline CDR1 reads SGHDT; CDR2 reads YYEEEE. The CDR3 here is CASSFPGELFF. CDR3 in DNA: TGTGCCAGCAGCTTTCCCGGGGAGCTGTTTTTT. The full variable domain, rest sourced from reference TRBV5-6 and TRBJ2-2, is DAGVTQSPTHLIKTRGQQVTLRCSPKSGHDTVSWYQQALGQGPQFIFQYYEEEERQRGNFPDRFSGHQFPNYSSELNVNALLLGDSALYLCASSFPGELFFGEGSRLTVL.